Presented here are 30 T cell receptor beta chains from one specimen sequenced in a study of cytomegalovirus exposure and HLA in healthy donors. It was with 60 Vbeta and 13 Jbeta primers that the PCR ran. Sequenced by immunoSEQ multiplex PCR; TCRdb stores in-frame clones only, minus some. The sample records fewer than 150,000 clones, just over 70% being singletons. Sample: PBMCs. These receptors came from a woman in her twenties or thirties in good health and CMV-seronegative.

The rearrangement links TRBV6-4 to TRBJ1-2; the match to TRBD1 covers 8 bases. Trimming at V came to 4 bases and at J to 8 bases, leaving 9 bases not matched to a gene. This CDR3 has 14 amino acids. Germline CDR1 and CDR2: MRHNA and SNTAGT. CDR3 in amino acids: CASSAQGDGGGYTF. CDR3 nucleotides: TGTGCCAGCAGTGCACAGGGGGACGGGGGAGGCTACACCTTC.

This clone has a handful of counts. This chain uses TRBV29-1 with TRBJ1-4, with D possibly matching TRBD1 (5 bases). The CDR3 is 12 residues long. From germline, CDR1 is SQVTM and CDR2 ANQGSEA. The V end was cut by 5 bases, the J end by 5 bases, with 9 bases between. CDR3 sequence reads: CSVSGGNEKLFF. The CDR3 DNA reads as TGCAGCGTTTCGGGGGGAAATGAAAAACTGTTTTTT. Together with reference TRBV29-1 and TRBJ1-4, the CDR3 gives the full variable domain: SAVISQKPSRDICQRGTSLTIQCQVDSQVTMMFWYRQQPGQSLTLIATANQGSEATYESGFVIDKFPISRPNLTFSTLTVSNMSPEDSSIYLCSVSGGNEKLFFGSGTQLSVL.

V gene TRBV6-1 combines with J gene TRBJ1-1, with 7 bases lining up with TRBD1. Per the germline V gene, CDR1 is MNHNS and CDR2 is SASEGT. There are 14 residues in the CDR3. V dropped 6 bases and J dropped 1; count of bases not matched to a gene: 5. In nucleotides, the CDR3 is TGTGCCAGCAGCGCCGGGACAGAGAACACTGAAGCTTTCTTT. It yields the protein CASSAGTENTEAFF.

This sequence joins TRBV4-1 and TRBJ2-7, with a tentative D call TRBD2 (7 bases). The germline V gene encodes CDR1 MGHRA and CDR2 YSYEKL. V was clipped by 1 base and J by 4 bases, with 29 bases between them. The CDR3 contains 20 residues. The CDR3 protein is CASSQGGANTGGGGKYEQYF. The CDR3 region has the DNA TGCGCCAGCAGCCAAGGAGGGGCAAATACTGGGGGAGGGGGAAAATACGAGCAGTACTTC.

A word on this clone: At the DNA level, this CDR3 is encoded by other sequences in the same sample as well. The CDR3 loop reads CASSISGTYSGNTIYF. The CDR3 nucleotides are TGTGCCAGTAGTATTAGCGGGACGTACTCTGGAAACACCATATATTTT. The chain combines TRBV19 with TRBJ1-3, with D possibly being TRBD1 (5 bases). This CDR3 is 16 amino acids long. Germline V gene lookup returns CDR1 LNHDA and CDR2 SQIVND (reference sequence). V was cut by 3 bases and J by 0 bases, with 12 bases left in between. The full variable domain, with the rest looked up from reference TRBV19 and TRBJ1-3, is DGGITQSPKYLFRKEGQNVTLSCEQNLNHDAMYWYRQDPGQGLRLIYYSQIVNDFQKGDIAEGYSVSREKKESFPLTVTSAQKNPTAFYLCASSISGTYSGNTIYFGEGSWLTVV.

This clone was seen just once. The chain links TRBV11-3 to TRBJ2-7; weak D call: TRBD1 (6 bases). V was cut by 1 base and J by 2 bases, with 15 bases left in between. This CDR3 is built from 16 residues. Germline V gene sequence: CDR1 SGHNT, CDR2 YENEEA. The CDR3 protein is CASSLGKGEPTYEQYF. The DNA for the CDR3 is TGTGCCAGCAGCTTAGGAAAGGGGGAGCCCACCTACGAGCAGTACTTC.

This sequence joins TRBV2 and TRBJ1-5, with a weak D call TRBD1 (6 bases). The germline V gene encodes CDR1 SNHLY and CDR2 FYNNEI. The CDR3 contains 15 residues. Trimming left V 6 bases short and J 3 bases short, with 15 bases between. This chain's CDR3 is CASRRGSGDNQPQHF. The CDR3 DNA sequence: TGTGCCAGCAGGAGGGGGAGTGGTGACAATCAGCCCCAGCATTTT.

The chain uses TRBV7-9 and TRBJ2-1; 13 bases line up with TRBD2. Germline V lookup: CDR1 SEHNR, CDR2 FQNEAQ (reference sequence). CDR3 length: 18 amino acids. The V segment lost 4 bases and the J segment 0 bases; nucleotides outside the gene matches: 6. CDR3 coding DNA: TGTGCCAGCAGCTCCGGGACTAGCGGGGCTTACTCCTACAATGAGCAGTTCTTC. Its protein is CASSSGTSGAYSYNEQFF.

This clone has only a few counts. The chain couples TRBV29-1 to TRBJ1-2; D is unresolved. Trimming removed 2 bases at V and 2 bases at J, with 9 bases between. Germline V CDR1 and CDR2: SQVTM, ANQGSEA. The CDR3 consists of 13 residues. CDR3 amino acids: CSVERGTNYGYTF. In nucleotides, the CDR3 is TGCAGCGTTGAACGGGGTACAAACTATGGCTACACCTTC. The full variable domain, its missing parts supplied by reference TRBV29-1 and TRBJ1-2, is SAVISQKPSRDICQRGTSLTIQCQVDSQVTMMFWYRQQPGQSLTLIATANQGSEATYESGFVIDKFPISRPNLTFSTLTVSNMSPEDSSIYLCSVERGTNYGYTFGSGTRLTVV.

The genes are TRBV28 and TRBJ1-5, with D possibly matching TRBD1 (6 bases). The ends were cut back, 1 base at V and 5 bases at J, with 24 bases in the middle. Germline V lookup: CDR1 MDHEN, CDR2 SYDVKM. The length of the CDR3 is 19 residues. CDR3 amino acids: CASSLFQDVQGLLDQPQHF. Here the CDR3 DNA reads TGTGCCAGCAGTTTATTCCAAGACGTACAGGGCTTATTGGATCAGCCCCAGCATTTT.

As regards this clone: The junction departs from the called germline gene at one end, perhaps through a read error. The V gene is TRBV10-1, the J gene TRBJ2-6; 10 positions agree with TRBD1. CDR3 length: 17 amino acids. CDR1 WNHNN and CDR2 SYGVQD come from the germline V gene (reference sequence). CDR3: CTSSRQGADSEANVLTF. CDR3 coding DNA: TGCACCAGCAGCAGACAGGGGGCTGACTCTGAGGCCAACGTCCTGACTTTC.

This chain joins TRBV6-1 and TRBJ2-5; 11 bases agree with TRBD2. Unmatched junction bases numbered 1, after V lost 2 bases and J lost 2 bases. The germline CDR1 and CDR2 sequences are MNHNS and SASEGT. This CDR3 has 15 amino acids. CDR3 region: CASSESSGGQETQYF. The CDR3 DNA follows: TGTGCCAGCAGTGAATCTAGCGGGGGGCAAGAGACCCAGTACTTC.

This clone was seen more than once but under ten times. The chain recombines TRBV9 with TRBJ2-7, with 7 bases identical to TRBD2. J gave up 0 bases and V 0 bases, and 3 bases lay outside the gene matches. Germline CDR1 SGDLS, CDR2 YYNGEE. CDR3 length: 15 amino acids. CDR3 coding DNA: TGTGCCAGCAGCGTAGGGGCTAGCGGCTCCTACGAGCAGTACTTC. Its protein product is CASSVGASGSYEQYF.

The chain employs TRBV30 and TRBJ1-3, with 7 bases fitting TRBD1. Germline assignment: CDR1 GTSNPN and CDR2 SVGIG (reference sequence). After removal of 3 bases from V and 4 bases from J, the junction contained 12 bases not matched to a gene. This CDR3 contains 16 residues. CDR3 sequence reads: CAWSVNRGSFGNTIYF. The CDR3 coding sequence is TGTGCCTGGAGCGTAAACAGGGGTTCCTTCGGAAACACCATATATTTT.

The chain employs TRBV5-1 and TRBJ1-3; possible D gene TRBD1, 5 bases. The V gene's germline CDR1 is SGHRS and CDR2 YFSETQ. The CDR3 loop spans 13 amino acids. Trimming removed 4 bases at V and 4 bases at J, with 9 bases between. CDR3 in amino acids: CASSQGPGNTIYF. CDR3 sequence (DNA): TGCGCCAGCAGCCAGGGCCCAGGAAACACCATATATTTT.

The V gene is TRBV4-1, the J gene TRBJ1-5, with 11 bases aligning to TRBD1. Germline V lookup: CDR1 MGHRA, CDR2 YSYEKL. The CDR3 runs to 14 residues. After removal of 4 bases from V and 5 bases from J, the junction contained 1 base not matched to a gene. CDR3 coding DNA: TGCGCCAGCAGCCTGGGACAGGGGGATCAGCCCCAGCATTTT. It is translated as CASSLGQGDQPQHF.

This clone was observed a single time. At one boundary the junction diverges from the germline segment, which might be a read error. The chain has TRBV30 and TRBJ2-1; 8 nucleotides align to TRBD2. The CDR3 has 13 amino acids. The V gene's germline CDR1 is GTSNPN and CDR2 SVGIG (reference sequence). CDR3 coding DNA: TGTGCCTGGAGTGTACCTGGTGGACGAGCGGGAGTCTTC. Its translation is CAWSVPGGRAGVF.

J is TRBJ2-6 and V is TRBV18; D is ambiguous. Germline V gives CDR1 KGHSH, CDR2 LQKENI. This CDR3 comprises 17 residues. With 3 bases removed from V and 0 bases from J, the gap between germline ends came to 12 bases. CDR3 nucleotides: TGTGCCAGCTCACCTTTTGGCAAAAACTCTGGGGCCAACGTCCTGACTTTC. Residues: CASSPFGKNSGANVLTF.

V gene TRBV6-1 combines with J gene TRBJ1-2; D is possibly TRBD1 (5 bases). V was shortened by 2 bases and J by 8 bases, with 15 bases between the two germline ends. CDR3 length: 14 amino acids. Germline V CDR1 and CDR2: MNHNS, SASEGT. The CDR3 spells CASSELWLWGGYTF. CDR3 DNA: TGTGCCAGCAGTGAATTATGGCTTTGGGGCGGCTACACCTTC.

The CDR3 here is CASSAQADSNQPQHF. In nucleotides, the CDR3 is TGTGCCAGCAGCGCACAGGCGGATAGCAATCAGCCCCAGCATTTT. V gene TRBV7-2 combines with J gene TRBJ1-5; D may be TRBD1 (5 bases). CDR1 and CDR2 (germline): SGHTA, FQGNSA. The V end lost 5 bases, the J end lost 0 bases, and 11 bases lay between the germline ends. The CDR3 covers 15 residues.

The chain joins TRBV19 to TRBJ2-3; 8 positions match TRBD2. Germline V gives CDR1 LNHDA, CDR2 SQIVND (reference sequence). V lost 1 base to trimming and J lost 8 bases; unmatched junction nucleotides: 11. The CDR3 length is 16 residues. This CDR3 reads CASSIVSGLGAGTQYF. In nucleotides, the CDR3 is TGTGCCAGTAGTATAGTCTCGGGACTAGGAGCGGGTACGCAGTATTTT.

The CDR3 DNA is TGCAGCGGGACAGTTCTAAACACTGAAGCTTTCTTT. It encodes CSGTVLNTEAFF. This chain uses TRBV29-1 with TRBJ1-1; perhaps TRBD1 as D (6 bases). This CDR3 comprises 12 residues. Germline loops: CDR1 SQVTM, CDR2 ANQGSEA. V lost 7 bases to trimming and J lost 2 bases, with 11 bases between them.

This chain links TRBV7-2 with TRBJ2-2; 7 bases line up with TRBD1. With 6 bases clipped from V and 1 base from J, the junction kept 11 bases outside the gene matches. The CDR3 consists of 17 residues. CDR1 is SGHTA, CDR2 FQGNSA, per germline. The CDR3 sequence is CASSHGSGTVNTGELFF. The CDR3 DNA is TGTGCCAGCAGTCACGGGTCCGGGACAGTGAACACCGGGGAGCTGTTTTTT.

The rearrangement joins TRBV5-1 to TRBJ2-1; no clear D gene. The CDR3 length is 14 residues. Germline V CDR1 and CDR2: SGHRS, YFSETQ. V was trimmed by 1 base and J by 3 bases, leaving 8 bases between them. CDR3 bases: TGCGCCAGCAGCTTGACCACCGGCTACAATGAGCAGTTCTTC. Its protein is CASSLTTGYNEQFF.

The rearrangement uses TRBV11-2 and TRBJ2-2, with 8 bases aligning to TRBD2. V dropped 8 bases and J dropped 0; count of bases not matched to a gene: 2. Germline CDR1 is SGHAT and CDR2 is FQNNGV. The CDR3 has 14 residues. CDR3 nucleotide sequence: TGTGCCAGCCAAGCGGGAGCGAACACCGGGGAGCTGTTTTTT. Translating gives CASQAGANTGELFF. Variable domain in full (rest from reference TRBV11-2 and TRBJ2-2): EAGVAQSPRYKIIEKRQSVAFWCNPISGHATLYWYQQILGQGPKLLIQFQNNGVVDDSQLPKDRFSAERLKGVDSTLKIQPAKLEDSAVYLCASQAGANTGELFFGEGSRLTVL.

The rearrangement uses TRBV12-5 and TRBJ2-3; perhaps TRBD2 as D (6 bases). Trimming took 0 bases from V and 2 from J, leaving 12 bases between them. The CDR3 is made up of 16 amino acids. CDR1 is LGHNT and CDR2 is FRNRAP in the germline V gene. Here the CDR3 DNA reads TGTGCTAGTGGTTTGGTAGGTAGCGGAATCACAGATACGCAGTATTTT. This codes for CASGLVGSGITDTQYF.

This chain's CDR3 is CASSFDSGVGYTF. The CDR3 nucleotides read TGTGCCAGCAGCTTTGATTCAGGGGTCGGCTACACCTTC. This sequence joins TRBV7-3 and TRBJ1-2, with D maybe TRBD1 (6 bases). V lost 3 bases and J lost 8, with 13 bases in between. Germline lookup yields CDR1 SGHTA and CDR2 FQGTGA. This CDR3 is 13 amino acids long.

This clone was counted only a few times. The chain is built from TRBV9 and TRBJ1-5; D is unresolved. V was cut by 3 bases and J by 6 bases, with 16 bases left in between. Per the germline V gene, CDR1 is SGDLS and CDR2 is YYNGEE. The CDR3 consists of 15 residues. The CDR3 DNA sequence: TGTGCCAGCAGCGCCGACGGAGGGTGGGCTCAGCCCCAGCATTTT. This gives the protein CASSADGGWAQPQHF. The variable domain in full, completed from reference TRBV9 and TRBJ1-5, reads DSGVTQTPKHLITATGQRVTLRCSPRSGDLSVYWYQQSLDQGLQFLIQYYNGEERAKGNILERFSAQQFPDLHSELNLSSLELGDSALYFCASSADGGWAQPQHFGDGTRLSIL.

V is TRBV7-3 and J is TRBJ1-6, with TRBD1 as a possible D gene (6 bases). Germline values: CDR1 SGHTA, CDR2 FQGTGA. Trimming shortened V by 6 bases and J by 2 bases, and 14 bases separated the two germline ends. This CDR3 region has 16 residues. CDR3 nucleotides: TGTGCCAGCAGGTCCCGGACAGACGCCTATAATTCACCCCTCCACTTT. As protein: CASRSRTDAYNSPLHF.

The chain uses TRBV7-9 and TRBJ2-1; TRBD2 matches at 10 bases. Germline CDR1 reads SEHNR; CDR2 reads FQNEAQ (reference sequence). The junction had 1 base not matched to a gene; V was cut back by 2 bases and J by 3 bases. The CDR3 is 15 amino acids. The chain's CDR3 is CASSLSGRGYNEQFF. As DNA, the CDR3 is TGTGCCAGCAGCTTAAGCGGGAGGGGCTACAATGAGCAGTTCTTC.